Below are 22 T cell receptor beta chains sequenced from a single sample in a study of T cell responses to AZD1222 COVID-19 vaccine. The table came from immunoSEQ multiplex PCR; TCRdb's copy has only in-frame clones and leaves some out. The profile covers 100,000 to 130,000 clones, with roughly 90% appearing a single time and about 7% taken by the ten largest. This sample comprised peripheral blood, obtained on day 0 of AZD1222 vaccination. These receptors originate from an adult in good health.

This chain connects TRBV11-3 to TRBJ2-7, with D possibly being TRBD1 (5 bases). V was cut by 3 bases and J by 6 bases, with 18 bases left in between. In germline, CDR1 is SGHNT, CDR2 YENEEA. This CDR3 spans 15 amino acids. The CDR3 bases are TGTGCCAGCAGCTTTCGGGCAGGGCTGCGTGGCGAGCAGTACTTC. It yields the protein CASSFRAGLRGEQYF.

The rearrangement links TRBV12-3 or TRBV12-4 to TRBJ1-5, with a tentative D call TRBD1 (5 bases). V shed 3 bases and J shed 13 bases, with 13 bases lying between them. CDR3 length: 12 amino acids. This CDR3 is CASSLGLREQHF. Here the CDR3 DNA reads TGTGCCAGCAGTTTGGGACTCAGGGAACAGCATTTT.

The chain has TRBV7-9 and TRBJ1-4; 8 positions match TRBD1. Looked up from germline, CDR1 is SEHNR and CDR2 is FQNEAQ (reference sequence). This CDR3 is built from 14 residues. V lost 6 bases to trimming and J lost 8 bases; unmatched junction nucleotides: 8. Here the CDR3 DNA reads TGTGCCAGCAGACGGACAGGGTCACAAGAAAAACTGTTTTTT. It codes for CASRRTGSQEKLFF.

The chain carries TRBV2 and TRBJ1-1; no clear D gene. This CDR3 is built from 13 residues. Germline CDR1 is SNHLY and CDR2 is FYNNEI. Trimming took off 8 bases at V and 6 bases at J, with 16 bases between the two ends. CDR3: CASPKGLEAEAFF. CDR3 nucleotides: TGTGCCAGCCCTAAGGGTTTAGAGGCTGAAGCTTTCTTT. Full variable domain (outside the CDR3, taken from reference TRBV2 and TRBJ1-1): EPEVTQTPSHQVTQMGQEVILRCVPISNHLYFYWYRQILGQKVEFLVSFYNNEISEKSEIFDDQFSVERPDGSNFTLKIRSTKLEDSAMYFCASPKGLEAEAFFGQGTRLTVV.

The V gene is TRBV6-5, the J gene TRBJ1-4, with TRBD1 matching 11 bases. There are 14 residues in the CDR3. Germline assignment: CDR1 MNHEY and CDR2 SVGAGI. Trimming removed 10 bases from V and 7 bases from J; junction bases left unmatched: 8. CDR3 bases: TGTGCCACCCGAGGGACAGGGGGTGGTGAAAAACTGTTTTTT. Amino acids: CATRGTGGGEKLFF.

The rearrangement links TRBV28 to TRBJ2-1; unclear D gene. The CDR3 runs to 14 residues. Per germline, CDR1 MDHEN and CDR2 SYDVKM. Trimming took off 7 bases at V and 0 bases at J, with 10 bases between the two ends. CDR3: CASTLEVSYNEQFF. CDR3 DNA sequence: TGTGCCAGCACTCTTGAGGTCTCCTACAATGAGCAGTTCTTC.

V is TRBV27 and J is TRBJ2-7; 9 nucleotides agree with TRBD1. The V segment lost 6 bases and the J segment 1 base; nucleotides outside the gene matches: 4. Germline V gene lookup returns CDR1 MNHEY and CDR2 SMNVEV (reference sequence). This CDR3 is 14 amino acids long. This chain's CDR3 is CASRTGGTSYEQYF. In DNA, the CDR3 is TGTGCCAGCAGGACAGGGGGGACTTCCTACGAGCAGTACTTC.

This clone was picked up a small number of times. The CDR3 sequence is CASSSTGAGRTQYF. The DNA for the CDR3 is TGCGCCAGCAGCTCGACAGGGGCCGGTCGGACCCAGTACTTC. The chain carries TRBV5-1 and TRBJ2-5; TRBD1 matches at 8 bases. Germline CDR1 and CDR2: SGHRS and YFSETQ. The CDR3 loop spans 14 amino acids. Unmatched junction bases numbered 8, after V lost 3 bases and J lost 7 bases.

The chain recombines TRBV6-5 with TRBJ1-5; perhaps TRBD1 as D (6 bases). Germline lookup yields CDR1 MNHEY and CDR2 SVGAGI. CDR3 size: 15 residues. Trimming took 6 bases from V and 1 from J, leaving 13 bases between them. The CDR3: CASSPRGLSNQPQHF. CDR3 nucleotide sequence: TGTGCCAGCAGCCCCAGGGGTTTAAGCAATCAGCCCCAGCATTTT.

The chain recombines TRBV28 with TRBJ2-4, with D tentatively TRBD2 (5 bases). CDR1 is MDHEN and CDR2 is SYDVKM in the germline V gene. The CDR3 spans 16 residues. V lost 2 bases and J 0 bases, leaving 11 bases between the germline ends. CDR3 in amino acids: CASSLHGGLAKNIQYF. DNA for the CDR3: TGTGCCAGCAGTTTACATGGAGGATTAGCCAAAAACATTCAGTACTTC.

The gene calls are TRBV7-2 and TRBJ1-6, with D unresolved. V was pared by 0 bases and J by 8 bases, with 8 bases between. The germline V gene encodes CDR1 SGHTA and CDR2 FQGNSA. The CDR3 consists of 14 residues. The CDR3 is CASSLAARDSPLHF. The CDR3 coding sequence is TGTGCCAGCAGCTTAGCGGCGAGGGATTCACCCCTCCACTTT.

This chain uses TRBV30 with TRBJ2-5, with D possibly called TRBD1 or TRBD2 (5 bases each). CDR1 GTSNPN and CDR2 SVGIG come from the germline V gene (reference sequence). V lost 8 bases and J lost 0, with 7 bases in between. The CDR3 covers 11 residues. The CDR3 coding sequence is TGTGCCGGGACCAACCAAGAGACCCAGTACTTC. This codes for CAGTNQETQYF.

This chain uses TRBV5-1 with TRBJ1-6, with D possibly TRBD1 on 5 matching bases. V was clipped by 2 bases and J by 1 base, with 7 bases between them. The germline V gene has CDR1 SGHRS and CDR2 YFSETQ. This CDR3 comprises 15 residues. CDR3 amino acids: CASSLGESYNSPLHF. The CDR3 nucleotides read TGCGCCAGCAGCTTAGGGGAATCCTATAATTCACCCCTCCACTTT.

The gene calls are TRBV28 and TRBJ1-5, with 12 bases that match TRBD1. This CDR3 is built from 15 residues. Trimming cost V 7 bases and J 6 bases; bases outside gene matches: 7. Per germline, CDR1 MDHEN and CDR2 SYDVKM. The CDR3 loop is CASNSWDRGPQPQHF. The CDR3 region has the DNA TGTGCCAGCAACTCCTGGGACAGGGGGCCTCAGCCCCAGCATTTT.

CDR3 residues: CASDRVPPDTQYF. As DNA, the CDR3 is TGCGCCAGCGACCGGGTCCCCCCAGATACGCAGTATTTT. The V gene is TRBV5-1, the J gene TRBJ2-3; D unresolved. Trimming removed 7 bases from V and 4 bases from J, with 13 bases in between. The CDR3 runs 13 residues. The V gene's germline CDR1 is SGHRS and CDR2 YFSETQ.

The V gene is TRBV24-1, the J gene TRBJ2-1; perhaps D is TRBD1 or TRBD2 (5 bases each). Trimming left V 3 bases short and J 0 bases short, with 20 bases between. CDR1 is KGHDR, CDR2 SFDVKD, per germline. The CDR3 totals 19 residues. CDR3 amino acids: CATSDQVGPRVSSYNEQFF. The CDR3 DNA follows: TGTGCCACCAGTGATCAAGTGGGACCGCGGGTTAGCTCCTACAATGAGCAGTTCTTC.

V is TRBV3-1 (or the pseudogene TRBV3-2) and J is TRBJ1-4; possibly TRBD1 for D (6 bases). This CDR3 region has 14 residues. Germline assignment: CDR1 LGHDT and CDR2 YNNKEL (reference sequence). Trimming left V 2 bases short and J 8 bases short, with 12 bases between. The CDR3 sequence is CASSQTGLREKLFF. The CDR3 nucleotides are TGTGCCAGCAGCCAAACAGGGTTAAGGGAAAAACTGTTTTTT.

The rearrangement joins TRBV13 to TRBJ2-2; TRBD1 is a possible D gene (5 bases). CDR1 PRHDT and CDR2 FYEKMQ come from the germline V gene (reference sequence). Between the trimmed V and J ends, which lost 2 bases and 1 base, there was a span of 11 bases. The CDR3 is made up of 16 amino acids. The CDR3 spells CASSLPRTGNTGELFF. As DNA, the CDR3 is TGTGCCAGCAGCTTACCCCGAACAGGGAACACCGGGGAGCTGTTTTTT. The variable domain in full, completed from reference TRBV13 and TRBJ2-2, reads AAGVIQSPRHLIKEKRETATLKCYPIPRHDTVYWYQQGPGQDPQFLISFYEKMQSDKGSIPDRFSAQQFSDYHSELNMSSLELGDSALYFCASSLPRTGNTGELFFGEGSRLTVL.

The gene calls are TRBV29-1 and TRBJ1-5; 8 nucleotides align to TRBD1. The germline CDR1 and CDR2 sequences are SQVTM and ANQGSEA. The CDR3 runs 13 residues. Trimming at V came to 7 bases and at J to 7 bases, leaving 9 bases not matched to a gene. The CDR3 sequence is CSGSQGGGQPQHF. Written as DNA, the CDR3 is TGCAGCGGCTCACAGGGGGGGGGACAGCCCCAGCATTTT.

The sample holds one count of this clone. This chain links TRBV18 with TRBJ1-1; no clear D gene. The CDR3 covers 13 residues. The germline CDR1 and CDR2 sequences are KGHSH and LQKENI. V lost 7 bases and J 6 bases, leaving 15 bases between the germline ends. CDR3 region: CASFSKLDAEAFF. CDR3 bases: TGTGCCAGCTTTTCGAAGCTCGACGCTGAAGCTTTCTTT. Complete variable domain (other parts from reference TRBV18 and TRBJ1-1): NAGVMQNPRHLVRRRGQEARLRCSPMKGHSHVYWYRQLPEEGLKFMVYLQKENIIDESGMPKERFSAEFPKEGPSILRIQQVVRGDSAAYFCASFSKLDAEAFFGQGTRLTVV.

V is TRBV6-5 and J is TRBJ1-5; TRBD1 is a possible D gene (6 bases). Trimming removed 0 bases at V and 5 bases at J, with 11 bases between. The germline CDR1 and CDR2 sequences are MNHEY and SVGAGI. The CDR3 spans 15 residues. CDR3 DNA sequence: TGTGCCAGCAGTTACTCGACAGGTATAGATCAGCCCCAGCATTTT. It translates to CASSYSTGIDQPQHF.

In its sample, this clone was seen a few times. The V and J genes are TRBV30 and TRBJ1-2; 8 bases line up with TRBD1. The V segment lost 2 bases and the J segment 5 bases; nucleotides outside the gene matches: 4. CDR1 is GTSNPN and CDR2 is SVGIG in the germline V gene (reference sequence). The CDR3 sequence is 13 residues long. The CDR3 here is CAWSRDRPYGYTF. CDR3 DNA sequence: TGTGCCTGGAGTCGGGACAGGCCATATGGCTACACCTTC.